The source of this T cell receptor beta chain is a study of immune evolution from preneoplasia to lung adenocarcinoma. Profiling relied on immunoSEQ multiplex PCR, and the TCRdb table lists in-frame clones only, not all of them. The sample holds around 41,000 clones; roughly 80% are singletons and the top ten take around 5.1%. The sequence was obtained from a person aged 60 to 70 with lung adenocarcinoma. The sequenced sample was FFPE invasive lung adenocarcinoma tissue.

The CDR3 coding sequence is TGTGCCAGCAGCCTTAGCGGGGGAATTCAAGAGACCCAGTACTTC. Translating gives CASSLSGGIQETQYF. The gene calls are TRBV7-8 and TRBJ2-5; 9 nucleotides line up with TRBD2. The CDR3 length is 15 residues. Germline V gives CDR1 SGHVS, CDR2 FQNEAQ. V shed 5 bases and J 2 bases; nucleotides not matched to a gene: 6.